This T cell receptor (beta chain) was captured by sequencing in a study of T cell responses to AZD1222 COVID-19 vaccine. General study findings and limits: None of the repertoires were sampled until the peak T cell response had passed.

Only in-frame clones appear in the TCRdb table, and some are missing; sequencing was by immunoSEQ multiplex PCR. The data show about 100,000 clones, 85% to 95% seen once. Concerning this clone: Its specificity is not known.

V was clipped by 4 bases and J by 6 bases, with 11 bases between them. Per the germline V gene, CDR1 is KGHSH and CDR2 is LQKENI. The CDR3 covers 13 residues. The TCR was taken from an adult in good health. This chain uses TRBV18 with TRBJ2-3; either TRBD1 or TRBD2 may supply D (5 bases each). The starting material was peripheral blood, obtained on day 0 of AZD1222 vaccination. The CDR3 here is CASSRDRGDTQYF. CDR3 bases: TGTGCCAGCTCACGAGACAGAGGGGATACGCAGTATTTT.